This T cell receptor beta chain was profiled in a study of blood T cell repertoires in COVID-19. Turning to the study itself: Sites across the United States, Italy and Spain contributed samples from acute and convalescent COVID-19. From T cells, B-cell-depleted T cells, or PBMCs came the material, which was cDNA or gDNA.

Sequenced by immunoSEQ multiplex PCR; TCRdb stores in-frame clones only, minus some. The sample includes under 45,000 clones, around 85% seen only once; the top ten take about 3%. The V gene lost 1 base and the J gene lost 2 bases, with 15 bases spanning the gap. This CDR3 spans 17 amino acids. Germline V lookup: CDR1 SGHDT, CDR2 YYEEEE. The TCR sequence derives from a man aged 70-80 years with COVID-19, enrolled during active disease. The chain couples TRBV5-6 to TRBJ2-2; D is uncertain. The specimen was peripheral blood. The DNA of the CDR3 is TGTGCCAGCAGCTTGTTCTCTCGGCAGGTAAACACCGGGGAGCTGTTTTTT. It translates to CASSLFSRQVNTGELFF.